The clone carrying this TCR beta chain was observed once. No antigen is known for it. The length of the CDR3 is 13 residues. Trimming removed 5 bases at V and 1 base at J, with 6 bases between. Germline CDR1 is SGHTA and CDR2 is FQGTGA. The sample originates from a study of T cell responses to AZD1222 COVID-19 vaccine. Findings of the study overall: Repertoires in all cases were sampled only once the peak T cell response had passed. Recipients of two AZD1222 doses showed rising Spike-specific TCR breadth and depth. Clonal diversity may have been underestimated in mostly white British donors.

TCRdb's table, derived via immunoSEQ multiplex PCR, lists solely in-frame clones and lacks some. Among around 110,000 clones listed, 89% were seen once. The chain combines TRBV7-3 with TRBJ2-1; D ambiguous. The sample was peripheral blood, taken on day 0 of AZD1222 vaccination. The source is an adult in good health. This CDR3 is CASSPMSYNEQFF. As DNA, the CDR3 is TGTGCCAGCAGCCCGATGTCCTACAATGAGCAGTTCTTC.